Detailed here is one TCR beta chain. Its target antigen remains unknown. Within one base of it there is no much larger clone, and no base qualities were kept. Checkpoint therapy began 14 to 28 days after autologous transplant, with ipilimumab given at 1 mg/kg intravenously on day 1 of selected weeks. Nivolumab was given at 3 mg/kg intravenously on day 1 of weeks 1, 4, 7, 10, and every two weeks through week 26. Combined checkpoint inhibition with ipilimumab and nivolumab as consolidation after autologous stem cell transplantation was tested in a Phase Ib clinical trial. According to the germline V gene, CDR1 reads SNHLY and CDR2 reads FYNNEI. From its cysteine to its phenylalanine, the CDR3 spans 11 amino acids. The read is trimmed to its CDR3 DNA, 33 bases read in frame from base 1. The trim is 1 base for V and 9 bases for J, with a gap of 7 bases between the germline ends. The record originates from a study of ipilimumab plus nivolumab after autologous stem cell transplantation (dated by TCRdb to the early 2020s). Regarding the complete study: A median of roughly 5 ipilimumab doses and about 8 nivolumab doses was received by trial patients. Patients undergoing autologous transplant for high-risk diffuse large B cell lymphoma, mature T cell lymphoma, or multiple myeloma were enrolled in the trial. The intent-to-treat population of the trial consisted of some 36 patients. Patients in the myeloma cohort were either high-risk and transplant-naive or had relapsed within 3 years of a first autologous transplant. Here is what the overall study found, with its caveats: Combined checkpoint inhibition as post-transplant consolidation was concluded by the authors to appear tolerable. The authors stated that profiles of the T cell receptor repertoire, regulatory T cell phenotype and gut microbiota provided a biologic rationale for studying this approach further.

Preparation of the library involved the immunoSEQ multiplex PCR assay. The immuneACCESS repertoire file appears here via TCRdb, limited to in-frame rearrangements. These files lack a portion of the clones; in checked studies, under half of the deficit traces to unresolved V genes, and the cause of the others is not known. A total of about 40,000 clones appear in this sample, more than 85% of them only once. The ten most abundant clones make up over 0.85% of the sample. Recombination connected TRBV2 to TRBJ2-7; tentative D gene TRBD1, with 5 bases matching. The sample in question was PBMCs, obtained in a trial of ipilimumab plus nivolumab as post-transplant consolidation. The clonotype was recovered from a male donor with multiple myeloma. The base sequence is TGTGCCAGCAGTGAAGGGGGCGGGCAGTACTTC. The translation is CASSEGGGQYF.